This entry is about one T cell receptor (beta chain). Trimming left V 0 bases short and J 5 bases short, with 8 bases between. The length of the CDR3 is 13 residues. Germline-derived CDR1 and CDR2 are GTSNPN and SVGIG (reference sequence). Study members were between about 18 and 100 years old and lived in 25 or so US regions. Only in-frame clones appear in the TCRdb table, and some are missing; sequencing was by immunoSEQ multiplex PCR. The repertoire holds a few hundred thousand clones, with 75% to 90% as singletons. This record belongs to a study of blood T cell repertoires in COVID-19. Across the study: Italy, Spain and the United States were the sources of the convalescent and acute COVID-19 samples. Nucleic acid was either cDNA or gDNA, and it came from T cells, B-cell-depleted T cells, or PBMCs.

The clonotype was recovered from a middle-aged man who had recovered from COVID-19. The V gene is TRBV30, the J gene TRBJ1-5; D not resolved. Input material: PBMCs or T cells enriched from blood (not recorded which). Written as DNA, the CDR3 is TGTGCCTGGAGTGTGGATACAGATCAGCCCCAGCATTTT. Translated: CAWSVDTDQPQHF. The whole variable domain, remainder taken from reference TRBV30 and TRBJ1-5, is SQTIHQWPATLVQPVGSPLSLECTVEGTSNPNLYWYRQAAGRGLQLLFYSVGIGQISSEVPQNLSASRPQDRQFILSSKKLLLSDSGFYLCAWSVDTDQPQHFGDGTRLSIL.